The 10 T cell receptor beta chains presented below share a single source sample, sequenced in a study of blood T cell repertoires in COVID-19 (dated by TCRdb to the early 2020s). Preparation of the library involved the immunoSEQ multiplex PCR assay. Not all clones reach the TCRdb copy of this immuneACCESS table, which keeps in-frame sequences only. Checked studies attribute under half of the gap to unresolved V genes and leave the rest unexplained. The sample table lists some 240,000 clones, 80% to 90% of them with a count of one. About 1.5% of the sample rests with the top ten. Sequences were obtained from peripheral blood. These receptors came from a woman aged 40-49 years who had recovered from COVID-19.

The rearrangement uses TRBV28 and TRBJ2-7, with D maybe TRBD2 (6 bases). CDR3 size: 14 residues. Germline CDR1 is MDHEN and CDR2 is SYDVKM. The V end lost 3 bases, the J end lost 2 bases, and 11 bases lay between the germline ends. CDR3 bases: TGTGCCAGCAGTTTCCCCGCGGGGACCTACGAGCAGTACTTC. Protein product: CASSFPAGTYEQYF.

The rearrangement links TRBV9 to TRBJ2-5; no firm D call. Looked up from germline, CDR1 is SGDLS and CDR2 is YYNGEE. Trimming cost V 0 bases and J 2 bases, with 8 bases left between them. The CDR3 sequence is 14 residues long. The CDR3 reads CASSVDIIQETQYF. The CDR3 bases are TGTGCCAGCAGCGTAGACATAATACAAGAGACCCAGTACTTC.

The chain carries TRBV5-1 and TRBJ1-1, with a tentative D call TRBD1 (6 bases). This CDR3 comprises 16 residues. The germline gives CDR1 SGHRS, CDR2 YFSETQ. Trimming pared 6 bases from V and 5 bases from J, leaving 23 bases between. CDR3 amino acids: CASKHQSPGGRTEAFF. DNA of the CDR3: TGCGCCAGCAAGCACCAGAGTCCGGGGGGCAGAACTGAAGCTTTCTTT.

The CDR3 loop reads CASSSESYEQYF. The CDR3 DNA follows: TGTGCCAGCAGTTCCGAGTCCTACGAGCAGTACTTC. The gene calls are TRBV12-3 or TRBV12-4 and TRBJ2-7; D unclear. The CDR3 sequence is 12 residues long. Trimming removed 4 bases from V and 1 base from J, with 5 bases in between.

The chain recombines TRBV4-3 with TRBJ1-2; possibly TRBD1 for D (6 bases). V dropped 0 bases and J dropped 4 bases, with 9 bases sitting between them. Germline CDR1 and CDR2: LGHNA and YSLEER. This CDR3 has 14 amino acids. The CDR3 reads CASSQDVRGYGYTF. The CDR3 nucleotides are TGCGCCAGCAGCCAAGATGTCAGGGGCTATGGCTACACCTTC.

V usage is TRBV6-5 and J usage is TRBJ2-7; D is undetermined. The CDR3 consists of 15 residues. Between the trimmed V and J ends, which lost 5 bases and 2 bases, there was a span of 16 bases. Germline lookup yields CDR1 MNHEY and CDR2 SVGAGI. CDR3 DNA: TGTGCCAGCAGTCCTGCCAGAGGTTTTGCCTACGAGCAGTACTTC. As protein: CASSPARGFAYEQYF.

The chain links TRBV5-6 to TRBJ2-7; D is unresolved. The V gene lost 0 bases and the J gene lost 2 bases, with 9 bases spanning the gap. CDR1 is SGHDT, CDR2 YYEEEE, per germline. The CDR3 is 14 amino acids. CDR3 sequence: CASSLVSPTYEQYF. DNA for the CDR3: TGTGCCAGCAGCTTGGTTTCCCCTACCTACGAGCAGTACTTC.

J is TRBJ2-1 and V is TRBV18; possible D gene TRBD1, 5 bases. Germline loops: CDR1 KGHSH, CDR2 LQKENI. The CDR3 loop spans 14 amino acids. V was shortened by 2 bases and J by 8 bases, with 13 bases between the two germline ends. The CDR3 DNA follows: TGTGCCAGCTCACCATTTAACAGGATGGATGAGCAGTTCTTC. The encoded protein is CASSPFNRMDEQFF.

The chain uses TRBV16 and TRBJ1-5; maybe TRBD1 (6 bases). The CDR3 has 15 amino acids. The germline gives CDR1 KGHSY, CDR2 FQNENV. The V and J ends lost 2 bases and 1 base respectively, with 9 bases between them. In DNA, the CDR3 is TGTGCCAGCAGCCAAGTGGACAGCAGCAATCAGCCCCAGCATTTT. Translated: CASSQVDSSNQPQHF.

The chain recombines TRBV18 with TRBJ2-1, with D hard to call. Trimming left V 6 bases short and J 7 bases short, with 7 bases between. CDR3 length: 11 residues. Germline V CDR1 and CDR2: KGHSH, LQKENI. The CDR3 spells CASSRDNEQFF. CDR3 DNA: TGTGCCAGCTCGCGTGATAATGAGCAGTTCTTC.